These 12 T cell receptor beta chains were sequenced from one sample in a study of CD8+CD57+ T cells in acquired aplastic anemia. The study profiled TCR beta VDJ and CDR3 using genomic DNA as template. TCRdb redid the calling of the reads with MiXCR, one entry per CDR3 protein. The repertoire holds around 290,000 distinct CDR3 sequences, approximately 57% seen once, with roughly 1.2% in the top ten. Only patients with CD8+CD57+ cell expansion on flow cytometry were chosen for sequencing. Input material: sorted CD4+, CD8+, or CD8+CD57+ T cells (not recorded which) from PBMCs. The source of these receptors is a human donor with aplastic anemia.

This chain uses TRBV14 with TRBJ2-2; 8 bases agree with TRBD2. Germline CDR1 SGHDN, CDR2 FVKESK. This CDR3 is 16 amino acids long. The J segment lost 1 base and the V segment lost 1 base, leaving 2 bases of the junction unmatched. The CDR3 spells CASSQGSGVNTGELFF. The CDR3 nucleotides read TGTGCCAGCAGCCAAGGTAGCGGGGTGAACACCGGGGAGCTGTTTTTT.

This clonotype was seen ten or more times. V gene TRBV5-1 combines with J gene TRBJ2-1; D unresolved. Trimming took off 4 bases at V and 8 bases at J, with 10 bases between the two ends. Germline V lookup: CDR1 SGHRS, CDR2 YFSETQ. The CDR3 is 12 residues long. CDR3 protein: CASSLRNDEQFF. The CDR3 nucleotides read TGCGCCAGCAGCCTCAGGAACGATGAGCAGTTCTTC.

To note about this clonotype: One end of the junction does not line up with germline, which may come from a read error. The chain joins TRBV6-5 to TRBJ2-5; 9 nucleotides align to TRBD2. This CDR3 is 17 amino acids long. Germline CDR1 is MNHEY and CDR2 is SVGAGI. In nucleotides, the CDR3 is TGTGCCAGCGGTTACGGGGGGGGACTAGCATGGCAAGAGACCCAGTACTTC. It specifies CASGYGGGLAWQETQYF.

This chain joins TRBV15 and TRBJ2-7; D call uncertain. V lost 2 bases to trimming and J lost 4 bases, with 9 bases between them. The CDR3 runs 13 residues. CDR1 is LNHNV, CDR2 YYDKDF, per germline (reference sequence). DNA of the CDR3: TGTGCCACCAGCAGATCAGTCGATTACGAGCAGTACTTC. Its protein product is CATSRSVDYEQYF. Combining the CDR3 with reference TRBV15 and TRBJ2-7 gives the whole variable domain DAMVIQNPRYQVTQFGKPVTLSCSQTLNHNVMYWYQQKSSQAPKLLFHYYDKDFNNEADTPDNFQSRRPNTSFCFLDIRSPGLGDTAMYLCATSRSVDYEQYFGPGTRLTVT.

The chain couples TRBV7-7 to TRBJ2-1; possible D gene TRBD2, 5 bases. In germline, CDR1 is SSHAT, CDR2 FNYEAQ (reference sequence). The length of the CDR3 is 14 residues. V was clipped by 5 bases and J by 3 bases, with 11 bases between them. The CDR3 DNA sequence: TGTGCCAGCAGCCCGGCGGGCCACTACAATGAGCAGTTCTTC. Its translation is CASSPAGHYNEQFF.

This clonotype was counted at least ten times. CDR3 loop: CASSIPTNEKLFF. DNA of the CDR3: TGTGCCAGCAGCATTCCAACTAATGAAAAACTGTTTTTT. This sequence joins TRBV5-6 and TRBJ1-4; D gene unclear. The germline V and J ends were trimmed by 4 bases and 0 bases, with 4 bases remaining between them. Germline V gene lookup returns CDR1 SGHDT and CDR2 YYEEEE. This CDR3 is built from 13 residues.

The gene calls are TRBV12-3 or TRBV12-4 and TRBJ2-1; D uncertain. Trimming stripped 7 bases from V and 13 bases from J, with 14 bases between. CDR3 length: 11 residues. CDR3 nucleotide sequence: TGTGCCAGCAATAACCAGGTTTCTCAGTTCTTC. It is translated as CASNNQVSQFF.

This clonotype was observed at least ten times. J is TRBJ1-5 and V is TRBV7-6; tentatively, D is TRBD1 (5 bases). The CDR3 loop spans 14 amino acids. The germline V gene has CDR1 SGHVS and CDR2 FNYEAQ. V was clipped by 6 bases and J by 12 bases, with 21 bases between them. For the CDR3, the DNA is TGTGCCAGCAGTCCAGGGTCGTCGAGCAGGGACCAGCATTTT. It yields the protein CASSPGSSSRDQHF.

The chain combines TRBV20-1 with TRBJ2-1; 9 nucleotides match TRBD2. The CDR3 contains 17 residues. Germline-derived CDR1 and CDR2 are DFQATT and SNEGSKA (reference sequence). Trimming removed 0 bases from V and 8 bases from J; junction bases left unmatched: 14. The CDR3 region is CSARDLDSGRKDDEQFF. The CDR3 bases are TGCAGTGCTAGAGATCTCGATAGCGGGAGAAAAGACGATGAGCAGTTCTTC.

This clonotype was counted at least ten times. The J gene is TRBJ2-5, the V gene TRBV6-2 or TRBV6-3; a possible D gene is TRBD2 (5 bases). Trimming took 2 bases from V and 4 from J, leaving 11 bases between them. Per the germline V gene, CDR1 is MNHEY and CDR2 is SVGEGT. This CDR3 spans 14 amino acids. The CDR3 sequence: CASSYSGTPETQYF. The CDR3 coding sequence is TGTGCCAGCAGTTACAGCGGCACTCCAGAGACCCAGTACTTC.

This sequence joins TRBV2 and TRBJ2-1; 9 nucleotides match TRBD2. This CDR3 region has 14 residues. J gave up 8 bases and V 11 bases, and 13 bases lay outside the gene matches. Germline assignment: CDR1 SNHLY and CDR2 FYNNEI. The CDR3 loop reads CAGMGASGKYEQFF. In nucleotides, the CDR3 is TGTGCCGGAATGGGGGCTAGCGGGAAATATGAGCAGTTCTTC.

There are many counts of this clonotype. The J gene is TRBJ2-3, the V gene TRBV6-6, with 10 bases aligning to TRBD2. CDR1 and CDR2 from the germline V gene are MNHNY and SVGAGI (reference sequence). Unmatched junction bases numbered 6, after V lost 0 bases and J lost 3 bases. The CDR3 length is 17 residues. The CDR3 nucleotides are TGTGCCAGCAGTTACTCCCCTCCGGGACTAGCGACAGATACGCAGTATTTT. Its translation is CASSYSPPGLATDTQYF.